Sequencing of this TCR beta chain was carried out in a study of molecular identifiers for immune sequencing clone quantification. The CDR3 contains 14 residues. Germline values: CDR1 SEHNR, CDR2 FQNEAQ (reference sequence). Overall study findings and caveats: Identical TCR molecules sharing a barcode could underestimate highly expanded clone sizes. The study found clones above 20 RNA copies held over 99% of effector molecules and under 1% in naive cells.

Using 10%, 30% or 50% RNA, naive CD8 libraries were derived from around 20,000 to 1,000,000 sorted cells. Researchers sorted naive CD8 T cells as cells that were CD8+CD4-CCR7+CD45RA+. TCRdb reprocessed the PCR reads via MiXCR and lists one record per CDR3 protein. The sample has 97,000 or so distinct CDR3 sequences, 20% to 25% seen once. A remark on this clonotype: The target antigen is unknown. A much larger clone differs by one base, so this may be a read error.

This clonotype originated in a human donor in good health. Some libraries in this study had Jurkat cell RNA spiked in. V usage is TRBV7-9 and J usage is TRBJ2-5; unclear D gene. The sequencing input was naive CD8+ T cells from blood, with Jurkat cell RNA spiked in. Stated subset: FACS-sorted CD8+CD4-CCR7+CD45RA+ naive T cells. CDR3 residues: CASSPTERSETHYF. The DNA of the CDR3 is TGTGCCAGCAGCCCCACAGAGCGATCAGAGACCCACTACTTC.